Following are 26 T cell receptor beta chains from one sample sequenced in a study of blood T cells in healthy people across ages. A second PCR of 7 to 11 cycles used a sample-barcoded 5' primer and a J-beta primer mix. TCRdb reanalysed the 5' RACE reads using MiXCR and keeps one entry per CDR3 protein. The sample shows roughly 800,000 distinct CDR3 sequences, more than 45% of them seen only once. The sample taken for sequencing was blood. Receptors originate from a man aged 25 to 40 in good health.

The table lists this clonotype with a few counts. The CDR3 DNA follows: TGTGCCAGCAGCCTCGGGGGGACCTATAATTCACCCCTCCACTTT. Encoded protein: CASSLGGTYNSPLHF. The V and J genes are TRBV7-9 and TRBJ1-6, with D maybe TRBD1 (5 bases). The CDR3 contains 15 residues. Trimming cost V 5 bases and J 2 bases, with 10 bases left between them. Per germline, CDR1 SEHNR and CDR2 FQNEAQ (reference sequence).

The chain is built from TRBV2 and TRBJ2-3; tentatively, D is TRBD1 (6 bases). The V and J ends lost 6 bases and 4 bases respectively, with 20 bases between them. This CDR3 region has 16 residues. Germline V gene lookup returns CDR1 SNHLY and CDR2 FYNNEI. CDR3 residues: CASRADTTGNPDTQYF. The DNA of the CDR3 is TGTGCCAGCAGGGCCGATACAACAGGGAACCCAGATACGCAGTATTTT.

CDR3 region: CAIRGPGGTDTQYF. CDR3 in DNA: TGTGCCATCAGGGGACCCGGGGGCACAGATACGCAGTATTTT. This chain links TRBV10-3 with TRBJ2-3; TRBD1 or TRBD2 may be the D gene (5 bases each). The germline V gene encodes CDR1 ENHRY and CDR2 SYGVKD. There are 14 residues in the CDR3. The V gene lost 6 bases and the J gene lost 1 base, with 11 bases spanning the gap.

There are a few counts of this clonotype. The chain uses TRBV5-1 and TRBJ2-1; a weak D match, TRBD1 (5 bases). The CDR3 consists of 13 residues. Germline V CDR1 and CDR2: SGHRS, YFSETQ. Trimming stripped 4 bases from V and 8 bases from J, with 13 bases between. CDR3 nucleotides: TGCGCCAGCAGCGGGGCTCGAAGGGATGAGCAGTTCTTC. Translated, it gives CASSGARRDEQFF. The whole variable domain, filled in from reference TRBV5-1 and TRBJ2-1, reads KAGVTQTPRYLIKTRGQQVTLSCSPISGHRSVSWYQQTPGQGLQFLFEYFSETQRNKGNFPGRFSGRQFSNSRSEMNVSTLELGDSALYLCASSGARRDEQFFGPGTRLTVL.

V gene TRBV14 combines with J gene TRBJ2-5; possibly TRBD1 or TRBD2 for D (5 bases each). The germline V and J ends were trimmed by 1 base and 7 bases, with 13 bases remaining between them. Germline CDR1 and CDR2: SGHDN and FVKESK. This CDR3 is 14 amino acids long. CDR3 amino acids: CASSQGGASATQYF. As DNA, the CDR3 is TGTGCCAGCAGCCAAGGAGGGGCATCAGCGACCCAGTACTTC.

This clonotype was recorded once. The chain employs TRBV6-5 and TRBJ2-7; D may be TRBD2 (7 bases). Trimming cost V 8 bases and J 2 bases, with 13 bases left between them. The length of the CDR3 is 13 residues. Germline V gene data show CDR1 as MNHEY and CDR2 as SVGAGI. The DNA of the CDR3 is TGTGCCAGCGGGGGGGGGCCCACCTACGAGCAGTACTTC. Translation: CASGGGPTYEQYF.

This clonotype was counted a few times. The chain couples TRBV7-6 to TRBJ2-7; D may correspond to TRBD1 or TRBD2 (6 bases each). The CDR3 has 13 amino acids. In germline, CDR1 is SGHVS, CDR2 FNYEAQ. V dropped 5 bases and J dropped 3 bases, with 11 bases sitting between them. The CDR3 sequence is CASSPGDFYEQYF. The CDR3 DNA follows: TGTGCCAGCAGCCCAGGGGACTTCTACGAGCAGTACTTC.

The chain uses TRBV7-6 and TRBJ2-7; D is ambiguous. CDR3 size: 13 residues. V was shortened by 8 bases and J by 2 bases, with 13 bases between the two germline ends. The germline V gene has CDR1 SGHVS and CDR2 FNYEAQ. CDR3 nucleotides: TGTGCCAGCCCGCGCGTAGTTCCCTACGAGCAGTACTTC. Its translation: CASPRVVPYEQYF.

This clonotype was observed once. The chain has TRBV6-2 or TRBV6-3 and TRBJ2-3; D is ambiguous. CDR1 MNHEY and CDR2 SVGEGT come from the germline V gene. This CDR3 region has 12 residues. The ends were cut back, 8 bases at V and 7 bases at J, with 13 bases in the middle. As DNA, the CDR3 is TGTGCCAGCTCCCCCGTCGGACATACGCAGTATTTT. Protein product: CASSPVGHTQYF.

This clonotype appeared a few times. The V gene is TRBV27, the J gene TRBJ2-7, with 8 nucleotides matching TRBD1. Germline V gene lookup returns CDR1 MNHEY and CDR2 SMNVEV (reference sequence). After removal of 5 bases from V and 3 bases from J, the junction contained 6 bases not matched to a gene. This CDR3 region has 14 residues. CDR3 in amino acids: CASSLDREVYEQYF. CDR3 nucleotide sequence: TGTGCCAGCAGTCTGGACAGGGAGGTCTACGAGCAGTACTTC.

This chain connects TRBV4-2 to TRBJ2-4; tentative D call: TRBD2 (5 bases). Looked up from germline, CDR1 is LGHNA and CDR2 is YNFKEQ. The CDR3 runs to 19 residues. Trimming removed 0 bases at V and 9 bases at J, with 27 bases between. DNA of the CDR3: TGTGCCAGCAGCCAAGATGCCCGCGGGCCGGAGACTCCCGAGGGCATTCAGTACTTC. Its protein is CASSQDARGPETPEGIQYF.

The J gene is TRBJ2-3, the V gene TRBV12-3 or TRBV12-4; D may be TRBD2 (7 bases). The germline V and J ends were trimmed by 3 bases and 2 bases, with 15 bases remaining between them. The CDR3 loop spans 16 amino acids. The CDR3 DNA reads as TGTGCCAGCAGTTTTTTTTGGGGGGGGCTCACAGATACGCAGTATTTT. Protein product: CASSFFWGGLTDTQYF.

The rearrangement joins TRBV29-1 to TRBJ1-2; 7 positions agree with TRBD1. The ends lost 7 bases at V and 4 bases at J; junction bases unmatched: 3. The germline V gene has CDR1 SQVTM and CDR2 ANQGSEA. CDR3 length: 11 amino acids. In DNA form, the CDR3 reads TGCAGCGCGGCAGGGGGCTATGGCTACACCTTC. As protein: CSAAGGYGYTF. Drawing the rest from reference TRBV29-1 and TRBJ1-2, the complete variable domain is SAVISQKPSRDICQRGTSLTIQCQVDSQVTMMFWYRQQPGQSLTLIATANQGSEATYESGFVIDKFPISRPNLTFSTLTVSNMSPEDSSIYLCSAAGGYGYTFGSGTRLTVV.

This clonotype was recorded a few times. The chain joins TRBV12-3 or TRBV12-4 to TRBJ1-2, with D hard to call. This CDR3 contains 14 residues. V was pared by 0 bases and J by 7 bases, with 12 bases between. The CDR3 spells CASSLAEGWGGYTF. CDR3 nucleotides: TGTGCCAGCAGTTTAGCAGAGGGTTGGGGTGGCTACACCTTC.

This clonotype was counted only a few times. The rearrangement links TRBV20-1 to TRBJ2-1; D is possibly TRBD2 (6 bases). V lost 0 bases and J 6 bases, leaving 21 bases between the germline ends. The CDR3 is 17 amino acids. Germline V gene data show CDR1 as DFQATT and CDR2 as SNEGSKA (reference sequence). CDR3 protein: CSARDPTSPGDFNEQFF. The CDR3 bases are TGCAGTGCTAGAGATCCGACTAGTCCTGGAGATTTCAATGAGCAGTTCTTC.

This clonotype was seen more than once but under ten times. The chain uses TRBV27 and TRBJ2-4; D remains unclear. The end of the DNA is better explained by TRBJ2-7, so the J call may be wrong. CDR3 length: 14 amino acids. Germline assignment: CDR1 MNHEY and CDR2 SMNVEV (reference sequence). This chain's CDR3 is CASSLSKGIHEQYF. The CDR3 nucleotides read TGTGCCAGCAGTTTATCGAAAGGGATCCACGAGCAGTACTTC.

This clonotype appeared a few times. The V gene is TRBV27, the J gene TRBJ2-7; D remains unclear. The V end lost 7 bases, the J end lost 0 bases, and 10 bases lay between the germline ends. Germline V lookup: CDR1 MNHEY, CDR2 SMNVEV (reference sequence). The CDR3 consists of 13 residues. The CDR3 region has the DNA TGTGCCAGCAAGGCCGCAAGCTCCTACGAGCAGTACTTC. It codes for CASKAASSYEQYF.

V gene TRBV20-1 combines with J gene TRBJ1-2; D may be TRBD1 (6 bases). The V and J ends lost 4 bases and 2 bases respectively, with 14 bases between them. The CDR3 covers 14 residues. In germline, CDR1 is DFQATT, CDR2 SNEGSKA (reference sequence). CDR3 protein: CSAITRGKNYGYTF. The DNA for the CDR3 is TGCAGTGCTATAACCAGGGGTAAAAACTATGGCTACACCTTC.

The CDR3 protein is CASSSPQFQETQYF. The DNA for the CDR3 is TGTGCCAGCAGCTCCCCACAGTTCCAGGAGACCCAGTACTTC. The chain combines TRBV5-6 with TRBJ2-7; D uncertain. The J call may be in error: the DNA end matches TRBJ2-5 better. This CDR3 contains 14 residues. The V gene's germline CDR1 is SGHDT and CDR2 YYEEEE.

The V call is TRBV12-3 or TRBV12-4, the J call TRBJ2-3; D unresolved. The CDR3 contains 12 residues. V was cut by 8 bases and J by 6 bases, with 12 bases left in between. The CDR3, as DNA: TGTGCCAGCGGATTCTCAAGCGATACGCAGTATTTT. As protein: CASGFSSDTQYF.

The chain links TRBV11-3 to TRBJ2-5; no definite D call. Germline-derived CDR1 and CDR2 are SGHNT and YENEEA. The CDR3 has 18 amino acids. The V gene lost 2 bases and the J gene lost 3 bases, with 22 bases spanning the gap. As DNA, the CDR3 is TGTGCCAGCAGCTTATTTTTTGACCAGGTTCTTCGTGAAGAGACCCAGTACTTC. Its protein product is CASSLFFDQVLREETQYF.

The chain carries TRBV11-2 and TRBJ2-7; D is undetermined. The CDR3 consists of 15 residues. Trimming pared 4 bases from V and 1 base from J, leaving 14 bases between. Looked up from germline, CDR1 is SGHAT and CDR2 is FQNNGV. CDR3 nucleotides: TGTGCCAGCAGCTCGAGACGGGCTTATTCCTACGAGCAGTACTTC. Translation: CASSSRRAYSYEQYF.

The V and J genes are TRBV27 and TRBJ2-5; 9 bases match TRBD2. The DNA end is more similar to TRBJ2-7, so the J call may be wrong. The V gene's germline CDR1 is MNHEY and CDR2 SMNVEV (reference sequence). The CDR3 loop spans 16 amino acids. The CDR3 spells CASSQLSGGPIYEQYF. DNA for the CDR3: TGTGCCAGCAGTCAACTTAGCGGGGGACCTATCTACGAGCAGTACTTC.

This clonotype was seen a handful of times. This chain joins TRBV7-8 and TRBJ2-1; maybe TRBD1 (5 bases). This CDR3 has 14 amino acids. Trimming cost V 5 bases and J 3 bases, with 11 bases left between them. Germline CDR1 reads SGHVS; CDR2 reads FQNEAQ. The CDR3 DNA reads TGTGCCAGCAGCACCCTCGGACACTACAATGAGCAGTTCTTC. As protein: CASSTLGHYNEQFF.

The chain employs TRBV10-3 and TRBJ2-1; D gene unclear. V was cut by 3 bases and J by 6 bases, with 3 bases left in between. Per germline, CDR1 ENHRY and CDR2 SYGVKD. The length of the CDR3 is 11 residues. DNA for the CDR3: TGTGCCATCAGTGACAGCAATGAGCAGTTCTTC. It codes for CAISDSNEQFF.

This clonotype was seen only a few times. The J gene is TRBJ1-1, the V gene TRBV7-9; D not resolved. Trimming took off 8 bases at V and 1 base at J, with 5 bases between the two ends. This CDR3 contains 11 residues. Germline lookup yields CDR1 SEHNR and CDR2 FQNEAQ (reference sequence). The CDR3 DNA reads as TGTGCCAGCGAGGAGAACACTGAAGCTTTCTTT. It codes for CASEENTEAFF. Based on the CDR3 plus reference TRBV7-9 and TRBJ1-1, the full variable domain is DTGVSQNPRHKITKRGQNVTFRCDPISEHNRLYWYRQTLGQGPEFLTYFQNEAQLEKSRLLSDRFSAERPKGSFSTLEIQRTEQGDSAMYLCASEENTEAFFGQGTRLTVV.